This TCR beta chain was obtained from a study of patients and donors after allogeneic stem cell transplantation. Via MiXCR, TCRdb re-called the RT-PCR reads, giving one row per CDR3 protein. The sample includes 190,000 or so distinct CDR3 sequences, 40% to 45% of them seen just once. V lost 4 bases to trimming and J lost 4 bases; unmatched junction nucleotides: 11. CDR3 length: 18 amino acids. The V gene's germline CDR1 is SGHVS and CDR2 FNYEAQ. This clonotype showed up just a few times. The rearrangement joins TRBV7-6 to TRBJ2-2; 11 positions match TRBD2. The source material was blood, either unsorted or a sorted T cell fraction (not recorded which). The TCR was taken from a human donor who was either an allogeneic HSCT recipient or a stem cell or donor lymphocyte infusion donor (not recorded which). It is not recorded whose cells these are; they may come from a transplant donor. CDR3 region: CASSYVPTSGRRTGELFF. CDR3 sequence (DNA): TGTGCCAGCAGCTACGTTCCTACTAGCGGGAGACGCACCGGGGAGCTGTTTTTT.